These T cell receptor beta chains were read from a single sample in a study of cytomegalovirus exposure and HLA in healthy donors. Only in-frame clones appear in the TCRdb table, and some are missing; sequencing was by immunoSEQ multiplex PCR. The sample comprises fewer than 250,000 clones, approximately 80% of which are singletons, and about 3.1% rests with the top ten. Sequencing was done on a sample of PBMCs. The receptors originated from a man younger than 45 in good health and CMV-seronegative. The CDR3 runs from the conserved cysteine through the conserved F or W. D genes are given only for firm matches. For some rows the clone size is stated as once, few or many, or as a class when expanded; others skip it.

v_gene: TRBV7-8; j_gene: TRBJ1-5; d_gene: TRBD1; len: 15; abundance: few; CDR3nt: TGTGCCAGCAGCTATACAGGGGTCCGGGATCAGCCCCAGCATTTT; CDR3aa: CASSYTGVRDQPQHF
v_gene: TRBV4-3; j_gene: TRBJ2-1; d_gene: .; len: 17; abundance: few; CDR3nt: TGCGCCAGCAGCCAAGACGCGGGGCCAAGCTCCTACAATGAGCAGTTCTTC; CDR3aa: CASSQDAGPSSYNEQFF
v_gene: TRBV5-4; j_gene: TRBJ2-3; d_gene: .; len: 15; abundance: .; CDR3nt: TGTGCCAGCAGCTTGGCCGGAACAGTAAGAGATACGCAGTATTTT; CDR3aa: CASSLAGTVRDTQYF
v_gene: TRBV11-2; j_gene: TRBJ2-7; d_gene: .; len: 12; abundance: .; CDR3nt: TGTGCCAGCAGCTTAGGGTCTAACGAGCAGTACTTC; CDR3aa: CASSLGSNEQYF
v_gene: TRBV19; j_gene: TRBJ2-7; d_gene: TRBD1; len: 13; abundance: once; CDR3nt: TGTGCCAGTAGTAGGGACAGCTCCTACGAGCAGTACTTC; CDR3aa: CASSRDSSYEQYF
v_gene: TRBV7-6; j_gene: TRBJ2-7; d_gene: .; len: 15; abundance: once; CDR3nt: TGTGCCAGCAGCAAAGAGCCAGGGGTATCCTACGAGCAGTACTTC; CDR3aa: CASSKEPGVSYEQYF
v_gene: TRBV5-1; j_gene: TRBJ2-5; d_gene: TRBD2; len: 17; abundance: .; CDR3nt: TGCGCCAGCAGCTACTCACTAGCGGGGGGGCAGGAAGAGACCCAGTACTTC; CDR3aa: CASSYSLAGGQEETQYF
v_gene: TRBV9; j_gene: TRBJ2-3; d_gene: TRBD2; len: 15; abundance: .; CDR3nt: TGTGCCAGCAGCGTAGCAGGACTAGGGGCAGATACGCAGTATTTT; CDR3aa: CASSVAGLGADTQYF
v_gene: TRBV4-1; j_gene: TRBJ1-4; d_gene: .; len: 16; abundance: .; CDR3nt: TGCGCCAGCAGCCAAGATTCGGGGGGAGATGGGGAAAAACTGTTTTTT; CDR3aa: CASSQDSGGDGEKLFF
v_gene: TRBV7-9; j_gene: TRBJ2-5; d_gene: .; len: 14; abundance: .; CDR3nt: TGTGCCAGCAGCTTGGGGGCAGGGTCAGAGACCCAGTACTTC; CDR3aa: CASSLGAGSETQYF
v_gene: TRBV4-2; j_gene: TRBJ1-1; d_gene: TRBD1; len: 17; abundance: .; CDR3nt: TGTGCCAGCAGCCAAGATAGACAGGGGGCCGGTATCACTGAAGCTTTCTTT; CDR3aa: CASSQDRQGAGITEAFF
v_gene: TRBV27; j_gene: TRBJ1-1; d_gene: TRBD1; len: 14; abundance: .; CDR3nt: TGTGCCAGCACCCCGACAGGGAGAAGCACTGAAGCTTTCTTT; CDR3aa: CASTPTGRSTEAFF
v_gene: TRBV5-5; j_gene: TRBJ2-7; d_gene: TRBD1; len: 16; abundance: few; CDR3nt: TGTGCCAGCAGCCCCTCCAATCGACAGGGTGCCGGCGAGCAGTACTTC; CDR3aa: CASSPSNRQGAGEQYF
v_gene: TRBV11-2; j_gene: TRBJ2-2; d_gene: .; len: 14; abundance: once; CDR3nt: TGTGCCAGCAGCCTGACAGCGAACACCGGGGAGCTGTTTTTT; CDR3aa: CASSLTANTGELFF
v_gene: TRBV7-2; j_gene: TRBJ2-3; d_gene: TRBD2; len: 15; abundance: .; CDR3nt: TGTGCCAGCAGCCGTAGCGGGGACGTCTCAGATACGCAGTATTTT; CDR3aa: CASSRSGDVSDTQYF
v_gene: TRBV7-9; j_gene: TRBJ1-5; d_gene: TRBD1; len: 14; abundance: .; CDR3nt: TGTGCCAGCACCCGGGACAGCAGCAATCAGCCCCAGCATTTT; CDR3aa: CASTRDSSNQPQHF
v_gene: TRBV29-1; j_gene: TRBJ2-7; d_gene: TRBD1; len: 13; abundance: .; CDR3nt: TGCAGCGTAGCCGGGACAGGGGGCGTCGAGCAGTACTTC; CDR3aa: CSVAGTGGVEQYF
v_gene: TRBV7-9; j_gene: TRBJ1-2; d_gene: .; len: 13; abundance: .; CDR3nt: TGTTCCAGCAGCTTATTTGAGAGCTATGGCTACACCTTC; CDR3aa: CSSSLFESYGYTF
v_gene: TRBV19; j_gene: TRBJ2-1; d_gene: TRBD2; len: 17; abundance: .; CDR3nt: TGTGCCAGTAGTCCTAGGACTAGCGGGGGCCTCCACAATGAGCAGTTCTTC; CDR3aa: CASSPRTSGGLHNEQFF
v_gene: TRBV7-9; j_gene: TRBJ2-7; d_gene: .; len: 13; abundance: .; CDR3nt: TGTGCCAGCAGCTTATACAGCTCCTACGAGCAGTACTTC; CDR3aa: CASSLYSSYEQYF
v_gene: TRBV6-1; j_gene: TRBJ1-2; d_gene: .; len: 14; abundance: .; CDR3nt: TGTGCCAGCAGCTCGACAATCCCACCCTATGGCTACACCTTC; CDR3aa: CASSSTIPPYGYTF
v_gene: TRBV5-1; j_gene: TRBJ1-3; d_gene: TRBD1; len: 16; abundance: .; CDR3nt: TGCGCCAGCAGCTGGGACAGGGGATCGACTGGAAACACCATATATTTT; CDR3aa: CASSWDRGSTGNTIYF
v_gene: TRBV7-2; j_gene: TRBJ2-1; d_gene: TRBD2; len: 20; abundance: .; CDR3nt: TGTGCCAGCAGCTTAGCACAGCTAGCGGGGGGATCAAGCTCCTACAATGAGCAGTTCTTC; CDR3aa: CASSLAQLAGGSSSYNEQFF
v_gene: TRBV5-4; j_gene: TRBJ1-1; d_gene: TRBD1; len: 15; abundance: .; CDR3nt: TGTGCCAGCAGCTACAGACAGGGGGGTGACACTGAAGCTTTCTTT; CDR3aa: CASSYRQGGDTEAFF
v_gene: TRBV5-1; j_gene: TRBJ2-7; d_gene: .; len: 12; abundance: .; CDR3nt: TGCGCCAGCAGCCCACAAAACCACGAGCAGTACTTC; CDR3aa: CASSPQNHEQYF
v_gene: TRBV5-1; j_gene: TRBJ2-3; d_gene: .; len: 19; abundance: .; CDR3nt: TGCGCCAGCAGCTTAACTCCTTTACTAGGCATACTAGAAACAGATACGCAGTATTTT; CDR3aa: CASSLTPLLGILETDTQYF
v_gene: TRBV13; j_gene: TRBJ1-2; d_gene: .; len: 15; abundance: once; CDR3nt: TGTGCCAGCAGCTTAGGCCGGGGTATCGGCTATGGCTACACCTTC; CDR3aa: CASSLGRGIGYGYTF
v_gene: TRBV9; j_gene: TRBJ1-1; d_gene: .; len: 13; abundance: .; CDR3nt: TGTGCCAGCAGCGTGGGGGGGAGTACTGAAGCTTTCTTT; CDR3aa: CASSVGGSTEAFF
v_gene: TRBV2; j_gene: TRBJ1-4; d_gene: TRBD1; len: 15; abundance: .; CDR3nt: TGTGCCAGCAGCAGGGGGGATGCAACTAATGAAAAACTGTTTTTT; CDR3aa: CASSRGDATNEKLFF
v_gene: TRBV5-1; j_gene: TRBJ1-1; d_gene: .; len: 13; abundance: .; CDR3nt: TGCGCCAGCAGCCTGGAGCTGGACACTGAAGCTTTCTTT; CDR3aa: CASSLELDTEAFF
v_gene: TRBV7-9; j_gene: TRBJ2-3; d_gene: .; len: 14; abundance: .; CDR3nt: TGTGCCAGCAGCTCCGGGACTCTCACAGATACGCAGTATTTT; CDR3aa: CASSSGTLTDTQYF
v_gene: TRBV5-1; j_gene: TRBJ2-1; d_gene: .; len: 15; abundance: once; CDR3nt: TGCGCCAGCAGCTTCGGAGGTACCGGGACTCCCGCCCAGTTCTTC; CDR3aa: CASSFGGTGTPAQFF
v_gene: TRBV19; j_gene: TRBJ1-1; d_gene: .; len: 12; abundance: .; CDR3nt: TGTGCCAGTAGTATCTTGAACACTGAAGCTTTCTTT; CDR3aa: CASSILNTEAFF
v_gene: TRBV28; j_gene: TRBJ1-6; d_gene: TRBD1; len: 14; abundance: .; CDR3nt: TGTGCCAGCAGTTTATACAGGGGAGGTTCACCCCTCCACTTT; CDR3aa: CASSLYRGGSPLHF
v_gene: TRBV4-1; j_gene: TRBJ1-2; d_gene: .; len: 14; abundance: few; CDR3nt: TGCGCCAGCAGCCAAGTGGCAGGGGATTATGGCTACACCTTC; CDR3aa: CASSQVAGDYGYTF
v_gene: TRBV11-2; j_gene: TRBJ2-7; d_gene: TRBD1; len: 15; abundance: .; CDR3nt: TGTGCCAGCAGCTTAGGACAGGGGGCGAGGAACGAGCAGTACTTC; CDR3aa: CASSLGQGARNEQYF
v_gene: TRBV28; j_gene: TRBJ2-7; d_gene: TRBD2; len: 16; abundance: once; CDR3nt: TGTGCCAGCAGTCCACCGGGAGGGAGAAGGTCCTACGAGCAGTACTTC; CDR3aa: CASSPPGGRRSYEQYF
v_gene: TRBV2; j_gene: TRBJ1-5; d_gene: .; len: 15; abundance: .; CDR3nt: TGTGCCAGCCGTCGCAGGGGCGTTAGCAATCAGCCCCAGCATTTT; CDR3aa: CASRRRGVSNQPQHF
v_gene: TRBV6-5; j_gene: TRBJ2-7; d_gene: .; len: 13; abundance: .; CDR3nt: TGTGCCAGCAGTGGCCAGGTACCCTACGAGCAGTACTTC; CDR3aa: CASSGQVPYEQYF
v_gene: TRBV5-1; j_gene: TRBJ2-7; d_gene: TRBD2; len: 16; abundance: .; CDR3nt: TGCGCCAGCAGCTTCCTAGCGGGGGGAATGTACTACGAGCAGTACTTC; CDR3aa: CASSFLAGGMYYEQYF
v_gene: TRBV9; j_gene: TRBJ2-5; d_gene: TRBD2; len: 17; abundance: .; CDR3nt: TGTGCCAGCAGCGTCGGGGGGGCCAAATTTCTGCAAGAGACCCAGTACTTC; CDR3aa: CASSVGGAKFLQETQYF
v_gene: TRBV28; j_gene: TRBJ2-7; d_gene: .; len: 13; abundance: .; CDR3nt: TGTGCCAGCAGTTTATTTGGCCCTTACGAGCAGTACTTC; CDR3aa: CASSLFGPYEQYF
v_gene: TRBV7-3; j_gene: TRBJ1-1; d_gene: TRBD1; len: 14; abundance: .; CDR3nt: TGTGCCAGCAGCGCCGGACAGGGGAACACTGAAGCTTTCTTT; CDR3aa: CASSAGQGNTEAFF
v_gene: TRBV18; j_gene: TRBJ1-6; d_gene: TRBD1; len: 16; abundance: .; CDR3nt: TGTGCCAGCTCAGTAACCGGGACAGATTATAATTCACCCCTCCACTTT; CDR3aa: CASSVTGTDYNSPLHF
v_gene: TRBV5-6; j_gene: TRBJ2-7; d_gene: TRBD1; len: 16; abundance: many; CDR3nt: TGTGCCAGCAGCTTACCGGGACAGGGGGCCGCGTACGAGCAGTACTTC; CDR3aa: CASSLPGQGAAYEQYF
v_gene: TRBV7-2; j_gene: TRBJ1-5; d_gene: .; len: 15; abundance: .; CDR3nt: TGTGCCAGCAGCTTAGGGGGCCCGATCAATCAGCCCCAGCATTTT; CDR3aa: CASSLGGPINQPQHF
v_gene: TRBV7-9; j_gene: TRBJ1-2; d_gene: TRBD1; len: 16; abundance: .; CDR3nt: TGTGCCAGCAGCTTAGCTGCCGGACAGGGAGTCTATGGCTACACCTTC; CDR3aa: CASSLAAGQGVYGYTF
v_gene: TRBV18; j_gene: TRBJ1-2; d_gene: .; len: 16; abundance: .; CDR3nt: TGTGCCAGCTCACCACCGGACTTCTATGGGGACTATGGCTACACCTTC; CDR3aa: CASSPPDFYGDYGYTF
v_gene: TRBV2; j_gene: TRBJ2-7; d_gene: TRBD2; len: 16; abundance: .; CDR3nt: TGTGCCAGCAGTGAAGTCCAGCGGGGGAGCTCCTACGAGCAGTACTTC; CDR3aa: CASSEVQRGSSYEQYF
v_gene: TRBV4-2; j_gene: TRBJ2-1; d_gene: TRBD2; len: 20; abundance: .; CDR3nt: TGTGCCAGCAGCCAAGCGGTGGGCCTAGCGGGGGGTGGGGTAGACAATGAGCAGTTCTTC; CDR3aa: CASSQAVGLAGGGVDNEQFF